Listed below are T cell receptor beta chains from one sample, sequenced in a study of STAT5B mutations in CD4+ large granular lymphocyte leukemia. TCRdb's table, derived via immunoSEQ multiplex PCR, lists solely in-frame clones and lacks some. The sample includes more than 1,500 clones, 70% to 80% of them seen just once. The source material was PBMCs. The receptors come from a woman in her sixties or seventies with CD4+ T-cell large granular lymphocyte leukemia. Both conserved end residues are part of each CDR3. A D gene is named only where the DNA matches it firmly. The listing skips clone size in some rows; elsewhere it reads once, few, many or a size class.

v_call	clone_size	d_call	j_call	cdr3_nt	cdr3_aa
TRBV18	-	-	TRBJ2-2	TGTGCCAGCTCACCACCCATCCGGGCGTCCCCTTCGGGCGGGGAGCTGTTTTTT	CASSPPIRASPSGGELFF
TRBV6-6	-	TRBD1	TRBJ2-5	TGTGCCAGCAGTTATGGGACAGAACAAGAGACCCAGTACTTC	CASSYGTEQETQYF
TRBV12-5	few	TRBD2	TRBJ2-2	TGTGCTAGTGGTCGGTTGCTAGCGGGGGGCCCGGTCACCGGGGAGCTGTTTTTT	CASGRLLAGGPVTGELFF
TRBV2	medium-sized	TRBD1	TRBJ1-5	TGTGCCAGCAGACGATCCGGGACAGAGAATCAGCCCCAGCATTTT	CASRRSGTENQPQHF
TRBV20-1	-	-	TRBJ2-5	TGCAGTGTCCCCTCAGGTCAGACCCAGTACTTC	CSVPSGQTQYF
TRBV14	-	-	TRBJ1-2	TGTGCCAGCAGCCCAGGACAGAATTTATATGGCTACACCTTC	CASSPGQNLYGYTF
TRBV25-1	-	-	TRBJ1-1	TGTGCCAGCAGTGCGAGGGGCCGGACTGAAGCTTTCTTT	CASSARGRTEAFF
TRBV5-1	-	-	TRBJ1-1	TGCGCCAGCAGCTTTATGGGGGTCGGCACTGAAGCTTTCTTT	CASSFMGVGTEAFF
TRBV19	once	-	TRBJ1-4	TGTGCCAGTAGTAACCCAGGACACACAACTAATGAAAAACTGTTTTTT	CASSNPGHTTNEKLFF
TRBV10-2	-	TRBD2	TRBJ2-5	TGCGCCAGCATGGGGGGGGACCAAGAGACCCAGTACTTC	CASMGGDQETQYF
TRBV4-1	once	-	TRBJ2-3	TGCGCCAGCAGCCAAGTGGACATGGGTTTTGCGGATACGCAGTATTTT	CASSQVDMGFADTQYF
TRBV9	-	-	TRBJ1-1	TGTGCCAGCAGCTTAACCCCACGGGGCACTGAAGCTTTCTTT	CASSLTPRGTEAFF
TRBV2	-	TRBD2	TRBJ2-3	TGTGCCAGCACTCTGGGGACTAGCGGGGGGCGCACAGATACGCAGTATTTT	CASTLGTSGGRTDTQYF
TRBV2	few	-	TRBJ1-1	TGTGCCAGCAGGGAACAGGGGAACACTGAAGCTTTCTTT	CASREQGNTEAFF
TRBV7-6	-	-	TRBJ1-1	TGTGCCAGCAGCTTAGTGCAGGGTGAATCTGAAGCTTTCTTT	CASSLVQGESEAFF
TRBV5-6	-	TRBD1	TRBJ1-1	TGTGCCAGCAGCTTGTTCCAGGGGGTTGTCACTGAAGCTTTCTTT	CASSLFQGVVTEAFF
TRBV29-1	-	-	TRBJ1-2	TGCAGCGTTGAAAAGGGAGTCCAGGACTATGGCTACACCTTC	CSVEKGVQDYGYTF
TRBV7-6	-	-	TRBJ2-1	TGTGCCAGCAGCTTAGCCCATAGCTCCTACAATGAGCAGTTCTTC	CASSLAHSSYNEQFF
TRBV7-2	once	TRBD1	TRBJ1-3	TGTGCCAGCAGGGAACAGGGGGCCTCTGGAAACACCATATATTTT	CASREQGASGNTIYF
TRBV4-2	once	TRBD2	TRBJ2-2	TGTGCCAGCAGCCGGGCGGGGCCGGGAGGCAACACCGGGGAGCTGTTTTTT	CASSRAGPGGNTGELFF
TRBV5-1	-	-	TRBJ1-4	TGCGCCAGCAGCTTGGGACCTAGGGACGAAAAACTGTTTTTT	CASSLGPRDEKLFF
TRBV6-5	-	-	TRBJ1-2	TGTGCCAGCAGTTACTCTTTCGGGGCTAACTATGGCTACACCTTC	CASSYSFGANYGYTF
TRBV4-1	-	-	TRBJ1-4	TGCGCCAGCAGCCATCCAGTGGGGAGGCATTCAACTAATGAAAAACTGTTTTTT	CASSHPVGRHSTNEKLFF
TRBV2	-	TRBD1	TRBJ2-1	TGTGCCAGCAGCCGGTATCCGGGACAGGGGTCCTTGGAATCTAAGGGTGAGCAGTTCTTC	CASSRYPGQGSLESKGEQFF
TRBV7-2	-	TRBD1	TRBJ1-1	TGTGCCAGCAGCTACCAGGGGGCCACTGAAGCTTTCTTT	CASSYQGATEAFF
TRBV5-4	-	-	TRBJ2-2	TGTGCCAGCAGCTCCGGAATGGACACCGGGGAGCTGTTTTTT	CASSSGMDTGELFF
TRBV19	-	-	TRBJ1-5	TGTGCCAGTAGTATAAAGTCCCAGGCGTCGCAGCCCCAGCATTTT	CASSIKSQASQPQHF
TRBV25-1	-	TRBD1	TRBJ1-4	TGTGCCAGCAGTGAGACAGGGCTATACGAAAAACTGTTTTTT	CASSETGLYEKLFF
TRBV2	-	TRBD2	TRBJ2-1	TGTGCCAGCAGTCAATTAGCGGGAGTGAGGAATGAGCAGTTCTTC	CASSQLAGVRNEQFF
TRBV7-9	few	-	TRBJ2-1	TGTGCCAGCAGCTTAGCCAGCTCCTACAATGAGCAGTTCTTC	CASSLASSYNEQFF
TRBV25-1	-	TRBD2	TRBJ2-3	TGTGCCAGCAAGGGGACTAGCCCAGCAGATACGCAGTATTTT	CASKGTSPADTQYF
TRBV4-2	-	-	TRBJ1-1	TGTGCCAGCAGCCAACCCCCTTCACAGGGCACTGAAGCTTTCTTT	CASSQPPSQGTEAFF
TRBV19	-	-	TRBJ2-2	TGTGCCACCCTGGGGGGACCCTTAGCCTTCGCGAACACCGGGGAGCTGTTTTTT	CATLGGPLAFANTGELFF
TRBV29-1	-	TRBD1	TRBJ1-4	TGCAGCGTTGAAGGGGACAGTGATACAACTAATGAAAAACTGTTTTTT	CSVEGDSDTTNEKLFF
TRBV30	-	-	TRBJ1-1	TGTGCCTGGAGTCGACAGGAGGGCGCTGAAGCTTTCTTT	CAWSRQEGAEAFF
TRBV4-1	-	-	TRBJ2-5	TGCGCCAGCAGCCAAGTCGATATAGAGACCCAGTACTTC	CASSQVDIETQYF
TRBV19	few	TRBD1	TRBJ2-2	TGTGCCAGTAGTATACAGGGGGCTACCGGGGAGCTGTTTTTT	CASSIQGATGELFF
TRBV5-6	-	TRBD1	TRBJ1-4	TGTGCCAGCAGCGACAGGGGGCCTAATGAAAAACTGTTTTTT	CASSDRGPNEKLFF
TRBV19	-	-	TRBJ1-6	TGTGCCAGTAGTAGGGCAAACCGGCCGAATTCACCCCTCCACTTT	CASSRANRPNSPLHF
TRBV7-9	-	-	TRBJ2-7	TGTGCCAGCAGCTTAGTTCTCTACCGGGACCAGGACTATAAGCAGTACTTC	CASSLVLYRDQDYKQYF
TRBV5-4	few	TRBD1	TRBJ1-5	TGTGCCAGCAGCCCAGACAGGGGAGATCAGCCCCAGCATTTT	CASSPDRGDQPQHF
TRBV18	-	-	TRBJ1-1	TGTGCCAGCTCACCACCCGACGGCACTGAAGCTTTCTTT	CASSPPDGTEAFF
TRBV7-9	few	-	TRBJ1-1	TGTGCCAGCAGCTCCGGGGATCGCACTGAAGCTTTCTTT	CASSSGDRTEAFF
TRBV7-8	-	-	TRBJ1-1	TGTGCCAGCAGCCGTGGCGCGGTCACTGAAGCTTTCTTT	CASSRGAVTEAFF
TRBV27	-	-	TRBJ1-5	TGTGCCAGCAGTTTACGGGAAAATCAGCCCCAGCATTTT	CASSLRENQPQHF
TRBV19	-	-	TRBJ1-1	TGTGCCAGTAGTGGCCTTAGTGGGGGAGGTGGGAGCACTGAAGCTTTCTTT	CASSGLSGGGGSTEAFF
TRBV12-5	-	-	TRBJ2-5	TGTGCTAGTGGTTCAGGGTCGGAGACCCAGTACTTC	CASGSGSETQYF
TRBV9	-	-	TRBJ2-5	TGTGCCAGCAGCGGGGGTAACACCCAAGAGACCCAGTACTTC	CASSGGNTQETQYF
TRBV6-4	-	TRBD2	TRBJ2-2	TGTGCCACAGCTAGCGGGAGGTCTGCCGGGGAGCTGTTTTTT	CATASGRSAGELFF
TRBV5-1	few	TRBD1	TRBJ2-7	TGCGCCAGCAGCCAGGACAGGAGATACTACGAGCAGTACTTC	CASSQDRRYYEQYF
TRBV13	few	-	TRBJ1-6	TGTGCCAGCAGCTTGTCATGGCGGGGGTCTCCTAATTCACCCCTCCACTTT	CASSLSWRGSPNSPLHF